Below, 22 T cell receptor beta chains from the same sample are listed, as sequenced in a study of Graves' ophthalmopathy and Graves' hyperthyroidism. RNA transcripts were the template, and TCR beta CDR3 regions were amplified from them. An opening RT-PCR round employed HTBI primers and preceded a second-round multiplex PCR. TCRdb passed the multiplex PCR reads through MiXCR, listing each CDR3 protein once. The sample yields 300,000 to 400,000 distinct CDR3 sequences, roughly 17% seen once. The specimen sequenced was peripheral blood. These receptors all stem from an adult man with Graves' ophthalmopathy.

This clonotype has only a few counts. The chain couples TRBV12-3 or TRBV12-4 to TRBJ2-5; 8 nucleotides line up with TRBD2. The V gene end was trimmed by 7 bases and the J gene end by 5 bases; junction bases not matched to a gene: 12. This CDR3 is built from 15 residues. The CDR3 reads CASTRRVAGLETQYF. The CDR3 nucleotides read TGTGCCAGCACCCGACGGGTAGCGGGATTGGAGACCCAGTACTTC.

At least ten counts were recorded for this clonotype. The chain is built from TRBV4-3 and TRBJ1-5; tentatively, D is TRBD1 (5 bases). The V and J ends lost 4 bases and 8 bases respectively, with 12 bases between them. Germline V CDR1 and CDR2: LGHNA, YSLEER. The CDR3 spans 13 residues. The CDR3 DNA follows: TGCGCCAGCAGCCTAGGGGTTGGGGAGCCCCAGCATTTT. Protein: CASSLGVGEPQHF.

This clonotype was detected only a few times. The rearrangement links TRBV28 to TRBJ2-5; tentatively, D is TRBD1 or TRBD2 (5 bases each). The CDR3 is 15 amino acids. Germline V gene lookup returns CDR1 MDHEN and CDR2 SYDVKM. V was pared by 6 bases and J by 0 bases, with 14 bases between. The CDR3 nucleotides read TGTGCCAGCAGCCGACCCGGGACGGACCAAGAGACCCAGTACTTC. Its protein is CASSRPGTDQETQYF.

The CDR3 protein is CASSPGTGMETQYF. The CDR3 nucleotides are TGTGCCAGCAGCCCGGGGACAGGGATGGAGACCCAGTACTTC. The chain joins TRBV7-2 to TRBJ2-5, with 9 bases lining up with TRBD1. J gave up 5 bases and V 5 bases, and 6 bases lay outside the gene matches. Germline V gene lookup returns CDR1 SGHTA and CDR2 FQGNSA. This CDR3 contains 14 residues.

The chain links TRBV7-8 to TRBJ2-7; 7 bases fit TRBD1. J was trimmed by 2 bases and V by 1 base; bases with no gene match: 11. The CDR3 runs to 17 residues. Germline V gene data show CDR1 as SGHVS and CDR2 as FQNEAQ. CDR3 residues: CASSLVTGEALTYEQYF. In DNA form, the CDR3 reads TGTGCCAGCAGCTTAGTTACAGGGGAAGCACTCACCTACGAGCAGTACTTC. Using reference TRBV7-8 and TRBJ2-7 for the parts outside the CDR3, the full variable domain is GAGVSQSPRYKVAKRGQDVALRCDPISGHVSLFWYQQALGQGPEFLTYFQNEAQLDKSGLPSDRFFAERPEGSVSTLKIQRTQQEDSAVYLCASSLVTGEALTYEQYFGPGTRLTVT.

The CDR3 reads CASSVIQAGNQPQHF. For the CDR3, the DNA is TGTGCCAGCAGTGTGATACAGGCAGGCAATCAGCCCCAGCATTTT. This chain uses TRBV6-1 with TRBJ1-5; D is possibly TRBD1 (5 bases). Germline CDR1 MNHNS, CDR2 SASEGT. The V end lost 4 bases, the J end lost 2 bases, and 12 bases lay between the germline ends. CDR3 length equals 15 residues.

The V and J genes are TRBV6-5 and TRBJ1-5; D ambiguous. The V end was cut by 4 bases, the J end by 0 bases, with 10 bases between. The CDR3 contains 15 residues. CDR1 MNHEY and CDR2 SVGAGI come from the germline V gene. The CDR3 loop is CASSLETYSNQPQHF. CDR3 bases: TGTGCCAGCAGTTTGGAGACTTATAGCAATCAGCCCCAGCATTTT.

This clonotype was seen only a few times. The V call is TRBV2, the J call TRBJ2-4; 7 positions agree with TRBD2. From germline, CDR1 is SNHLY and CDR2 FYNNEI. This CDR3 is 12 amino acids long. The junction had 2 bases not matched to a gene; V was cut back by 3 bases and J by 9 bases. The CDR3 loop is CASSDGTTIQYF. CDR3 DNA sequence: TGTGCCAGCAGTGACGGGACTACCATTCAGTACTTC.

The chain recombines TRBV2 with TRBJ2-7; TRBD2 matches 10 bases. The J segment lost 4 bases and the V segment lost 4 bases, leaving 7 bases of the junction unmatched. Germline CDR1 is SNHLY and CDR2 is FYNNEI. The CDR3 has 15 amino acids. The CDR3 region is CASSAASGGGYEQYF. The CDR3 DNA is TGTGCCAGCAGTGCCGCTAGCGGGGGAGGATACGAGCAGTACTTC.

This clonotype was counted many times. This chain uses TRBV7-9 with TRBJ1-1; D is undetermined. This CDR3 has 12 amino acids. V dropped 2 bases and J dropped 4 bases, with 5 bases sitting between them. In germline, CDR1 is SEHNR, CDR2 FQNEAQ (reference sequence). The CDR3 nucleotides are TGTGCCAGCAGCTTATTAGTCACTGAAGCTTTCTTT. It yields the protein CASSLLVTEAFF.

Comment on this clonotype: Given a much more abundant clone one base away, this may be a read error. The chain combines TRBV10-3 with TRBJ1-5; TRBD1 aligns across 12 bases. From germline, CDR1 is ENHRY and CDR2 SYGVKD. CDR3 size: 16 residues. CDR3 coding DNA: TGTGCCATCAGTAAGGCGGGACAGGGGGCGGCTCAGCCCCATCATTTT. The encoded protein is CAISKAGQGAAQPHHF.

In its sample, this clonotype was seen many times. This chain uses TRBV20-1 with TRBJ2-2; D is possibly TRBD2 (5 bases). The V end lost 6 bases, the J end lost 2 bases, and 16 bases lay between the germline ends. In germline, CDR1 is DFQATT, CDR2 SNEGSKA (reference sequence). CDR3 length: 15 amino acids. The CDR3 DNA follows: TGCAGTGCAATGGTCGGGGATCCTAACACCGGGGAGCTGTTTTTT. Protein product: CSAMVGDPNTGELFF.

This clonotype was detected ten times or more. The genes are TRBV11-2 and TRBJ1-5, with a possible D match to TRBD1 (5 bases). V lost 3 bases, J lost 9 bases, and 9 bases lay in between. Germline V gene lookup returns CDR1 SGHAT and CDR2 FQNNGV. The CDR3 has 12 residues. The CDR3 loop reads CASSFPGGPQHF. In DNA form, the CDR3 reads TGTGCCAGCAGCTTTCCGGGGGGGCCCCAGCATTTT.

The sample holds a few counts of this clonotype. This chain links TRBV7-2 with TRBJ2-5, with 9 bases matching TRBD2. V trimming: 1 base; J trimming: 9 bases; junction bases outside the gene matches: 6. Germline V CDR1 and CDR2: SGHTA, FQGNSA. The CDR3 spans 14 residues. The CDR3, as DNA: TGTGCCAGCAGCTTAGAACTAGCGGGTCTGGCCCAGTACTTC. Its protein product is CASSLELAGLAQYF.

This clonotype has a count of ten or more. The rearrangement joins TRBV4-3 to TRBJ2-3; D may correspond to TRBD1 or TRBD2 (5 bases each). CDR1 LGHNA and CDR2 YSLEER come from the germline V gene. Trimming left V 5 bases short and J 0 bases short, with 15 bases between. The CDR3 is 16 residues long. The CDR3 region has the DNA TGCGCCAGCAGCATTGAGGGGACGACTAGCACAGATACGCAGTATTTT. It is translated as CASSIEGTTSTDTQYF.

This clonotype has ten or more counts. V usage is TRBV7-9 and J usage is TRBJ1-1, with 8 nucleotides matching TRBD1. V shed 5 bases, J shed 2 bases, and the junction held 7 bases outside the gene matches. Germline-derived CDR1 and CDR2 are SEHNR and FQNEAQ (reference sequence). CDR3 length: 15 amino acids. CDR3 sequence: CASSPGDRLNTEAFF. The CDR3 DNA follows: TGTGCCAGCAGCCCAGGGGACAGGTTAAACACTGAAGCTTTCTTT.

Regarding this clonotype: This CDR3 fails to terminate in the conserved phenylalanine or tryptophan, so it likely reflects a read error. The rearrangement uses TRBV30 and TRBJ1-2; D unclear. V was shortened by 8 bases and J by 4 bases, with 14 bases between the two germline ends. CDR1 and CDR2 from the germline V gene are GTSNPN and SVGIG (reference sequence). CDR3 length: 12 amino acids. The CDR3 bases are TGTGCCGTCGTAGACGTACCCTATGGCTACACCCTC. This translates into CAVVDVPYGYTL.

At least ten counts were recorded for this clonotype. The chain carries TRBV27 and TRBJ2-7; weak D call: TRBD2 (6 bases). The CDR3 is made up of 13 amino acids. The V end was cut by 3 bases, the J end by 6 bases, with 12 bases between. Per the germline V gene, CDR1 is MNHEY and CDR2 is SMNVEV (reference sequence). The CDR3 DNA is TGTGCCAGCAGTTTGGGACTGCAGGGCGAGCAGTACTTC. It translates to CASSLGLQGEQYF.

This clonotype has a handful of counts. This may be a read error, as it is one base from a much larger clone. The CDR3 is CACSPTDRSTGVGTEAFF. The CDR3 DNA reads TGCGCCTGCAGCCCGACGGATAGATCGACAGGGGTGGGCACTGAAGCTTTCTTT. The rearrangement uses TRBV4-1 and TRBJ1-1; 8 bases line up with TRBD1. The CDR3 sequence is 18 residues long. Per the germline V gene, CDR1 is MGHRA and CDR2 is YSYEKL.

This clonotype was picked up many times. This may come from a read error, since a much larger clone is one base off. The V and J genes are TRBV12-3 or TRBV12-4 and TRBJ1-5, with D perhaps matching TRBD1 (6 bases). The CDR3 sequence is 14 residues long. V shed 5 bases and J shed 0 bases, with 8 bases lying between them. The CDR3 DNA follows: TGTGCCAGCAGTCGACAGGTTAGCAATCAGCCCCAGCATTTT. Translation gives CASSRQVSNQPQHF.

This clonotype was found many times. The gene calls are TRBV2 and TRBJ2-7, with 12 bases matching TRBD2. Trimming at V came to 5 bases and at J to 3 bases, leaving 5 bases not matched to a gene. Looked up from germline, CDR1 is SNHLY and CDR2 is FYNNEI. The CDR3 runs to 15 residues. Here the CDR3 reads CASSMGLAGVYEQYF. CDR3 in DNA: TGTGCCAGCAGTATGGGACTAGCGGGTGTCTACGAGCAGTACTTC.

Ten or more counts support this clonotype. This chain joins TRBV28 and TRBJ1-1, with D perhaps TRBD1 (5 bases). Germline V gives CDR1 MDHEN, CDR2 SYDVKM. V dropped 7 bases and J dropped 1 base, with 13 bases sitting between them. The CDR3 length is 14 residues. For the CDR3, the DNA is TGTGCCAGCACTCCCCCGGGGGGGAACACTGAAGCTTTCTTT. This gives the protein CASTPPGGNTEAFF.